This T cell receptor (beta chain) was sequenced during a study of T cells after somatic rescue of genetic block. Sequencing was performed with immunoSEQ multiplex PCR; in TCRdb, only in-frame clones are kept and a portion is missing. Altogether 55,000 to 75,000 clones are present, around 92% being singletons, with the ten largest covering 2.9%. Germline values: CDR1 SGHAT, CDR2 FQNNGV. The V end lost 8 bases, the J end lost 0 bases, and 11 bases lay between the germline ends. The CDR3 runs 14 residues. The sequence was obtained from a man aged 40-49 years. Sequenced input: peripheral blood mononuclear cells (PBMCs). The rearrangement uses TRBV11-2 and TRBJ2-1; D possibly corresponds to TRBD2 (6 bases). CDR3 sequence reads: CASHTSTSYNEQFF. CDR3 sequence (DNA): TGTGCCAGCCATACTAGCACCTCCTACAATGAGCAGTTCTTC.